These 22 T cell receptor beta chains came from one sample sequenced in a study of T cell changes during pregnancy in multiple sclerosis. Only in-frame clones appear in the TCRdb table, and some are missing; sequencing was by immunoSEQ multiplex PCR. This sample yields 64,000 or so clones, of which about 96% are seen a single time; approximately 2.3% belongs to the top ten. The sample was CD8+ T cells from peripheral blood mononuclear cells, taken after pregnancy. The receptors shown here come from a female donor with multiple sclerosis, enrolled in a pregnancy study.

The CDR3 loop is CASSLANRGEYEQYF. DNA for the CDR3: TGTGCCAGCAGCTTGGCAAATCGTGGAGAATACGAGCAGTACTTC. V gene TRBV5-6 combines with J gene TRBJ2-7; no clear D gene. In germline, CDR1 is SGHDT, CDR2 YYEEEE. V was shortened by 0 bases and J by 4 bases, with 14 bases between the two germline ends. The length of the CDR3 is 15 residues.

This chain joins TRBV27 and TRBJ2-5; 10 bases map to TRBD2. Germline values: CDR1 MNHEY, CDR2 SMNVEV (reference sequence). V shed 2 bases, J shed 5 bases, and the junction held 2 bases outside the gene matches. This CDR3 region has 14 residues. The CDR3 bases are TGTGCCAGCAGTTTAGTAGCGGGAGGTGAGACCCAGTACTTC. Translating gives CASSLVAGGETQYF.

The chain joins TRBV28 to TRBJ2-7; 9 bases are a match to TRBD2. V lost 5 bases to trimming and J lost 4 bases; unmatched junction nucleotides: 12. CDR1 is MDHEN, CDR2 SYDVKM, per germline. There are 16 residues in the CDR3. In DNA, the CDR3 is TGTGCCAGCAGTCCAGTAGCGGGAGTCGGTTTATACGAGCAGTACTTC. As protein: CASSPVAGVGLYEQYF.

The chain couples TRBV11-3 to TRBJ2-1; 11 nucleotides align to TRBD2. Germline CDR1 SGHNT, CDR2 YENEEA. The CDR3 has 14 amino acids. The junction had 0 bases not matched to a gene; V was cut back by 1 base and J by 7 bases. In DNA form, the CDR3 reads TGTGCCAGCAGCTTAGGACTAGCGGGAAATGAGCAGTTCTTC. This encodes CASSLGLAGNEQFF.

The CDR3 region is CATSETQGNTYEQYF. In nucleotides, the CDR3 is TGTGCCACCAGCGAAACTCAGGGGAATACCTACGAGCAGTACTTC. This rearrangement joins TRBV15 to TRBJ2-7; TRBD1 might be the D (6 bases). Germline loops: CDR1 LNHNV, CDR2 YYDKDF (reference sequence). This CDR3 spans 15 amino acids. V was cut by 5 bases and J by 2 bases, with 16 bases left in between.

This rearrangement joins TRBV15 to TRBJ2-3, with 10 bases that match TRBD2. The J segment lost 3 bases and the V segment lost 0 bases, leaving 12 bases of the junction unmatched. Germline lookup yields CDR1 LNHNV and CDR2 YYDKDF (reference sequence). CDR3 length: 19 residues. The CDR3 DNA reads as TGTGCCACCAGCAGAGATAGGATTCCTAGCGGGAGAGGGACAGATACGCAGTATTTT. Translation gives CATSRDRIPSGRGTDTQYF.

This clone was picked up one time. The chain has TRBV7-3 and TRBJ2-5; D ambiguous. CDR3 length equals 15 residues. The germline V gene has CDR1 SGHTA and CDR2 FQGTGA. V was trimmed by 1 base and J by 1 base, leaving 10 bases between them. The CDR3 loop is CASSLMGSTQETQYF. The CDR3 DNA reads as TGTGCCAGCAGCTTAATGGGCAGTACCCAAGAGACCCAGTACTTC.

The chain couples TRBV7-9 to TRBJ2-7; D perhaps matches TRBD2 (5 bases). V dropped 7 bases and J dropped 4 bases, with 20 bases sitting between them. CDR1 SEHNR and CDR2 FQNEAQ come from the germline V gene (reference sequence). This CDR3 contains 15 residues. The CDR3: CASTNLANLVYEQYF. DNA of the CDR3: TGTGCCAGCACCAACCTAGCCAATCTCGTATACGAGCAGTACTTC. The whole variable domain, filled in from reference TRBV7-9 and TRBJ2-7, reads DTGVSQNPRHKITKRGQNVTFRCDPISEHNRLYWYRQTLGQGPEFLTYFQNEAQLEKSRLLSDRFSAERPKGSFSTLEIQRTEQGDSAMYLCASTNLANLVYEQYFGPGTRLTVT.

The chain combines TRBV5-6 with TRBJ1-1; the match to TRBD1 covers 8 bases. Trimming cost V 4 bases and J 7 bases; bases outside gene matches: 3. This CDR3 contains 12 residues. CDR1 and CDR2 (germline): SGHDT, YYEEEE. Here the CDR3 DNA reads TGTGCCAGCAGCGATGGACAGGGTGAAGCTTTCTTT. Translating it yields CASSDGQGEAFF.

This chain connects TRBV29-1 to TRBJ1-1, with TRBD1 matching over 8 bases. CDR1 is SQVTM and CDR2 is ANQGSEA in the germline V gene. The CDR3 runs to 14 residues. The CDR3 DNA is TGCAGGGTGGAAACAGGGGGTGGGCTCACTGAAGCTTTCTTT. It yields the protein CRVETGGGLTEAFF.

V is TRBV4-3 and J is TRBJ2-1, with 8 bases lining up with TRBD2. The V gene end was trimmed by 1 base and the J gene end by 14 bases; junction bases not matched to a gene: 4. Germline assignment: CDR1 LGHNA and CDR2 YSLEER. CDR3 size: 12 residues. CDR3 DNA sequence: TGCGCCAGCAGCCAAGTCCCGGGGGGGAAGTTCTTC. Encoded protein: CASSQVPGGKFF.

In regard to this clone: Compared with germline, one end of the junction differs, possibly owing to a read error. The V and J genes are TRBV5-1 and TRBJ2-1, with no clear D. In germline, CDR1 is SGHRS, CDR2 YFSETQ. The length of the CDR3 is 12 residues. CDR3 residues: CASSFSDNEQFF. DNA of the CDR3: TGCGCCAGCAGCTTCTCCGACAATGAGCAGTTCTTC.

The rearrangement uses TRBV28 and TRBJ2-1; D may be TRBD1 (6 bases). This CDR3 is 17 amino acids long. Trimming left V 3 bases short and J 2 bases short, with 17 bases between. Germline V gives CDR1 MDHEN, CDR2 SYDVKM. The CDR3 sequence is CASSFGLTGPAYNEQFF. The DNA for the CDR3 is TGTGCCAGCAGTTTTGGCCTAACAGGGCCGGCCTACAATGAGCAGTTCTTC.

The rearrangement joins TRBV9 to TRBJ1-3; no clear D gene. CDR3 length: 11 residues. The V gene lost 7 bases and the J gene lost 0 bases, with 2 bases spanning the gap. CDR1 SGDLS and CDR2 YYNGEE come from the germline V gene. The chain's CDR3 is CASLSGNTIYF. The CDR3 coding sequence is TGTGCCAGCCTCTCTGGAAACACCATATATTTT.

The chain is built from TRBV28 and TRBJ1-1; D is perhaps TRBD1 (6 bases). The CDR3 loop spans 14 amino acids. Germline values: CDR1 MDHEN, CDR2 SYDVKM. The V gene lost 3 bases and the J gene lost 1 base, with 9 bases spanning the gap. The CDR3 DNA reads TGTGCCAGCAGTTTGGGACACACGAACACTGAAGCTTTCTTT. Protein sequence: CASSLGHTNTEAFF.

This clone was observed a single time. The chain employs TRBV7-8 and TRBJ1-1, with D possibly being TRBD1 (6 bases). Germline CDR1 is SGHVS and CDR2 is FQNEAQ. V was pared by 0 bases and J by 4 bases, with 9 bases between. The CDR3 has 14 residues. The CDR3 bases are TGTGCCAGCAGCTTAGCTGCCAGGGGCACTGAAGCTTTCTTT. Amino acid sequence: CASSLAARGTEAFF.

The chain joins TRBV29-1 to TRBJ2-5; 10 positions agree with TRBD2. The CDR3 totals 15 residues. V lost 6 bases, J lost 4 bases, and 11 bases stayed unmatched. Germline CDR1 reads SQVTM; CDR2 reads ANQGSEA. Written as DNA, the CDR3 is TGCAGCGTAGTAAGCGGGAGGGCCTCAGGAGAGACCCAGTACTTC. Its translation: CSVVSGRASGETQYF. Full variable domain (missing parts from reference TRBV29-1 and TRBJ2-5): SAVISQKPSRDICQRGTSLTIQCQVDSQVTMMFWYRQQPGQSLTLIATANQGSEATYESGFVIDKFPISRPNLTFSTLTVSNMSPEDSSIYLCSVVSGRASGETQYFGPGTRLLVL.

The chain has TRBV2 and TRBJ2-5, with 7 bases aligning to TRBD2. Germline assignment: CDR1 SNHLY and CDR2 FYNNEI. Trimming removed 5 bases from V and 5 bases from J; junction bases left unmatched: 17. The CDR3 has 17 amino acids. The CDR3 region has the DNA TGTGCCAGCAGTTTACCCCGGGGAGGGGCCCGGGGGGAGACCCAGTACTTC. Its translation: CASSLPRGGARGETQYF.

The J gene is TRBJ1-2, the V gene TRBV28; perhaps TRBD1 as D (5 bases). The length of the CDR3 is 13 residues. Germline V lookup: CDR1 MDHEN, CDR2 SYDVKM. V lost 6 bases, J lost 5 bases, and 13 bases lay in between. CDR3 sequence: CASRHDRIYGYTF. In DNA form, the CDR3 reads TGTGCCAGCAGACACGACAGAATATATGGCTACACCTTC.

The chain couples TRBV2 to TRBJ2-7; TRBD2 might be the D (6 bases). Trimming pared 7 bases from V and 1 base from J, leaving 23 bases between. The CDR3 covers 17 residues. Germline-derived CDR1 and CDR2 are SNHLY and FYNNEI. The DNA of the CDR3 is TGTGCCAGCATCATCACCCGGAATGGAGGGTCTTCCTACGAGCAGTACTTC. Protein: CASIITRNGGSSYEQYF. Complete variable domain (other parts from reference TRBV2 and TRBJ2-7): EPEVTQTPSHQVTQMGQEVILRCVPISNHLYFYWYRQILGQKVEFLVSFYNNEISEKSEIFDDQFSVERPDGSNFTLKIRSTKLEDSAMYFCASIITRNGGSSYEQYFGPGTRLTVT.

This clone was picked up one time. This rearrangement joins TRBV4-1 to TRBJ2-1, with D maybe TRBD2 (5 bases). The CDR3 is made up of 15 amino acids. Between the trimmed V and J ends, which lost 0 bases and 3 bases, there was a span of 9 bases. The germline gives CDR1 MGHRA, CDR2 YSYEKL. In DNA, the CDR3 is TGCGCCAGCAGCCAAGATCTGGGAGACTACAATGAGCAGTTCTTC. Translated, it gives CASSQDLGDYNEQFF.

This rearrangement joins TRBV7-6 to TRBJ2-3; D call uncertain. Trimming took 5 bases from V and 9 from J, leaving 12 bases between them. CDR3 length: 12 amino acids. The germline CDR1 and CDR2 sequences are SGHVS and FNYEAQ. The chain's CDR3 is CASSPDVGTQYF. In DNA, the CDR3 is TGTGCCAGCAGCCCCGACGTGGGCACGCAGTATTTT.